This is a list of T cell receptor beta chains from one sample in a study of shared clonotypes between healthy human individuals. Some clones are missing from TCRdb's copy, which holds only in-frame ones; the method was immunoSEQ multiplex PCR. The sample has 2 million to 3 million clones, more than 80% seen once. Sample: naive CD4+ T cells sorted from blood. The source is a man between 18 and 29 years old in good health. CDR3s include the opening cysteine and the closing phenylalanine or tryptophan. The order of the fields is V gene, CDR3 protein.

TRBV5-4 | CASSTPGPNKQFF
TRBV27 | CASSLWSSGNAYEQYF
TRBV28 | CATTLTGGFYEQYF
TRBV4-3 | CASSHMGGSPYNEQFF
TRBV11-2 | CASSLVTGGPYEQYF
TRBV5-1 | CASSLEGSGNTIYF
TRBV18 | CASSPGQFYEQYF
TRBV6-5 | CASSYDGGSNSPLHF
TRBV27 | CASSPGTGAWGETQYF
TRBV7-9 | CASSLAVGGIETQYF
TRBV11-2 | CASSTHSGTTSEQYF
TRBV7-9 | CASSLRGTERETQYF
TRBV30 | CAWSADRGGTEAFF
TRBV28 | CASSTDIYSNQPQHF
TRBV19 | CASSILQGASEAFF
TRBV7-3 | CASSFMGLADTQYF
TRBV7-2 | CASSRTIPSYEQYF
TRBV28 | CASIRRGLNYGYTF
TRBV5-3 | CARSLRARGEGNTIYF
TRBV30 | CAWSSHRGGHQPQHF
TRBV10-1 | CASSEQTVAETQYF
TRBV5-1 | CASSLGQINSPLHF
TRBV11-2 | CASSLDGTYNEQFF
TRBV27 | CASSLSTDGRWYTF
TRBV6-6 | CASRRQGANGYTF
TRBV25-1 | CASSDEYRGTYNEQFF
TRBV2 | CASGWDFGYNEQFF
TRBV5-1 | CASSLTGGGNQPQHF
TRBV7-3 | CARPPPGQTFSGGSPLHF
TRBV14 | CASSYGQWIDEQYF
TRBV5-4 | CASSLTSSGTEQFF
TRBV19 | CASSTTAKREKLFF
TRBV30 | CAWVQGFEQYF
TRBV2 | CASSEGGITYEQYF
TRBV30 | CAWDRDGYEQYF
TRBV7-9 | CASSFRTTSTDTQYF
TRBV6-5 | CASRERGGGTDTQYF
TRBV4-3 | CASSHHADRGGTYEQYF
TRBV5-1 | CASSFTKFPGLATDTQYF
TRBV11-1 | CASSLVLGPVTDTQYF
TRBV29-1 | CSDGRVEAFF
TRBV5-1 | CASRGGGLYEQYF
TRBV10-3 | CAISESAGFNTGELFF
TRBV5-1 | CASSQDSVYGYTF
TRBV5-4 | CASSLPDGETQYF
TRBV30 | CAWCTQDGQPQHF
TRBV5-6 | CASSLRLAGAIDTQYF
TRBV5-1 | CASIPGLAASQETQYF
TRBV7-6 | CASSSGLAGGRSYEQYF
TRBV5-4 | CASSLGGLGFDTQYF
TRBV10-3 | CAISQGDYGYTF
TRBV11-2 | CASSLDAADYEQYF
TRBV2 | CASSSRRDTQYF